In its sample, the clone carrying this T cell receptor (beta chain) was seen a few times. Its target is unknown. The data derive from a study of identical twins. General study results and limits: Abundant beta clonotypes from cord blood bore fewer insertions; memory repertoires lacked this pattern. Low generation-probability sequences were in excess among twin-shared out-of-frame alpha sequences.

Healthy Caucasians provided all donations. The CDR3 is made up of 12 amino acids. The germline CDR1 and CDR2 sequences are MNHEY and SVGEGT. Trimming took 2 bases from V and 3 from J, leaving 5 bases between them. TCRdb re-called the 5' RACE reads through MiXCR, storing one row per CDR3 protein. The sample records a few hundred thousand distinct CDR3 sequences, approximately 8.3% being singletons. The data also belong to a second study, concerning yellow fever vaccine responses in identical twins. Turning to that study: Vaccine T cell responses of twins reportedly seemed partly convergent and partly personalized.

Sequences were obtained from CD8+ T cells sorted from blood. The receptor was derived from a woman younger than 35 in good health. The chain combines TRBV6-2 or TRBV6-3 with TRBJ2-7; D not resolved. DNA for the CDR3: TGTGCCAGCAGTTACGCCTTCTACGAGCAGTACTTC. Residues: CASSYAFYEQYF.